These T cell receptor beta chains were read from a single sample in a study of blood T cell repertoires in COVID-19. Here immunoSEQ multiplex PCR was the method, and the copy in TCRdb shows in-frame clones only, minus some. The table lists over 130,000 clones, roughly 79% of them singletons. Source material: PBMCs or T cells enriched from blood (not recorded which). The origin of the receptors is a woman between 50 and 59 years old who had recovered from COVID-19. CDR3s include the opening cysteine and the closing phenylalanine or tryptophan. A D gene is named only where the DNA matches it firmly. Rows give clone size only sometimes, using once, few, many, or a class for an expanded clone.

d_call j_call v_call clone_size cdr3_nt cdr3_aa
TRBD1 TRBJ1-1 TRBV6-5 few TGTGCCAGCAGTTACAAGGGGGCGACTGAAGCTTTCTTT CASSYKGATEAFF
NA TRBJ1-1 TRBV5-1 NA TGCGCCAGCAGAGCGAGGGTTTCGAACACTGAAGCTTTCTTT CASRARVSNTEAFF
TRBD1 TRBJ1-2 TRBV7-9 NA TGTGCCAGCAGCTCCCAGACAGGGGGTTCCTATGGCTACACCTTC CASSSQTGGSYGYTF
NA TRBJ1-2 TRBV27 NA TGTGCCAGCAGTTTAATGGGGGCGGGTAATGGCTACACCTTC CASSLMGAGNGYTF
NA TRBJ2-5 TRBV7-7 NA TGTGCCAGCAGCTCCGGCAGGGAAGAGACCCAGTACTTC CASSSGREETQYF
NA TRBJ2-2 TRBV6-5 many TGTGCCAGCAGGGCAGGGGACACCGGGGAGCTGTTTTTT CASRAGDTGELFF
NA TRBJ2-2 TRBV5-1 NA TGCGCCAGCAGCTTGGAGGGCAGGCAGGGGACCGGGGAGCTGTTTTTT CASSLEGRQGTGELFF
TRBD2 TRBJ2-7 TRBV2 NA TGTGCCAGCAGTGAAGGCGGGAGAGGGGTCGAGCAGTACTTC CASSEGGRGVEQYF
NA TRBJ2-2 TRBV11-3 NA TGTGCCAGCAGCTTAGATTGGACAGCCTCTCGTCCGAACACCGGGGAGCTGTTTTTT CASSLDWTASRPNTGELFF
TRBD1 TRBJ1-3 TRBV11-2 NA TGTGCCAGCAGCTTACTTGGCAGGGGGTCCTCTGGAAACACCATATATTTT CASSLLGRGSSGNTIYF
TRBD2 TRBJ2-7 TRBV9 once TGTGCCAGCAGCTCACCCGGGGGAGGGCCTCTTGGGGAGCAGTACTTC CASSSPGGGPLGEQYF
NA TRBJ2-7 TRBV11-2 NA TGTGCCAGCAGCTTTGGGCAGGCCCTCTCCTACGAGCAGTACTTC CASSFGQALSYEQYF
NA TRBJ2-1 TRBV29-1 once TGCAGCGTACCTCTCCTCGGTCCCGGGAATGAGCAGTTCTTC CSVPLLGPGNEQFF
TRBD2 TRBJ2-5 TRBV3-1/TRBV3-2 NA TGTGCCAGCAGCCAAGACGGACTAGCGGGAGGGGAGACCCAGTACTTC CASSQDGLAGGETQYF
NA TRBJ2-2 TRBV5-4 NA TGTGCCAGCAGTTCCCAGGGGATCGGGGAGCTGTTTTTT CASSSQGIGELFF
NA TRBJ1-6 TRBV12-3/TRBV12-4 few TGTGCCAGCAGTTCCCAGGATAATTCACCCCTCCACTTT CASSSQDNSPLHF
NA TRBJ2-7 TRBV6-5 NA TGTGCCAGCAGACCCCTGGGGCAGGGTACCTACGAGCAGTACTTC CASRPLGQGTYEQYF
NA TRBJ2-3 TRBV5-1 NA TGCGCCAGCAGCTCTACCTCAGGCCCAGATACGCAGTATTTT CASSSTSGPDTQYF
TRBD1 TRBJ1-4 TRBV27 NA TGTGCCAGCAGTCTCTACAGGGGGCCTAATGAAAAACTGTTTTTT CASSLYRGPNEKLFF
TRBD1 TRBJ1-1 TRBV7-2 NA TGTGCCAGCAGCCCCGACAGGGGTCGAACGAGAACTGAAGCTTTCTTT CASSPDRGRTRTEAFF
TRBD1 TRBJ2-7 TRBV6-5 NA TGTGCCAGCACCGCCGGGACAGGGATTTACGAGCAGTACTTC CASTAGTGIYEQYF
NA TRBJ1-5 TRBV30 few TGTGCCTGGAGCGAGGGCGGGGATCAGCCCCAGCATTTT CAWSEGGDQPQHF
TRBD1 TRBJ2-1 TRBV5-5 NA TGTGCCAGCAGCCCGACAGGGAGTTCCGACAATGAGCAGTTCTTC CASSPTGSSDNEQFF
TRBD2 TRBJ2-7 TRBV19 few TGTGCCAGTAGTATCGCCAGCGGGAGTTCCTACGAGCAGTACTTC CASSIASGSSYEQYF